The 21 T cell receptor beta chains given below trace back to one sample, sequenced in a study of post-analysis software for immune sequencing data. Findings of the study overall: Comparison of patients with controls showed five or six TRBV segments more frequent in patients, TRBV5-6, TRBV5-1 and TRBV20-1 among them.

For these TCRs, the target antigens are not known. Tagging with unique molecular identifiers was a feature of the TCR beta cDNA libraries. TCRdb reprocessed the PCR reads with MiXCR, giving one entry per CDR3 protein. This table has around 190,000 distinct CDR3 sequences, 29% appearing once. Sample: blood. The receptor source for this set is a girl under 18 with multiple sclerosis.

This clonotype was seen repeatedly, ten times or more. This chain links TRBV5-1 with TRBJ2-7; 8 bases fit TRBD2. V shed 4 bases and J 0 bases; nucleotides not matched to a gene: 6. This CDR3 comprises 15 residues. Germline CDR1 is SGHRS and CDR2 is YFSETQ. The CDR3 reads CASSPRTSFSYEQYF. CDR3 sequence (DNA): TGCGCCAGCAGCCCCCGGACTAGCTTCTCCTACGAGCAGTACTTC.

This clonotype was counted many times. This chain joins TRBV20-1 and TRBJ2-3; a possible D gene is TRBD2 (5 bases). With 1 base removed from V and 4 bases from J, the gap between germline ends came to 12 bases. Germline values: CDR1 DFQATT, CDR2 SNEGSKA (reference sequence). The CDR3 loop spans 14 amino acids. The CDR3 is CSARGERAADTQYF. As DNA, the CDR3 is TGCAGTGCTAGAGGCGAGAGGGCGGCAGATACGCAGTATTTT.

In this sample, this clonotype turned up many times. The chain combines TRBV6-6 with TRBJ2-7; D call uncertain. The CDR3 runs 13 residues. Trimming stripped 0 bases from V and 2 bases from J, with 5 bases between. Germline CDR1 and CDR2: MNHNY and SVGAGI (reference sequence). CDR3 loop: CASSYSWTYEQYF. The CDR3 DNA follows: TGTGCCAGCAGTTACTCTTGGACCTACGAGCAGTACTTC.

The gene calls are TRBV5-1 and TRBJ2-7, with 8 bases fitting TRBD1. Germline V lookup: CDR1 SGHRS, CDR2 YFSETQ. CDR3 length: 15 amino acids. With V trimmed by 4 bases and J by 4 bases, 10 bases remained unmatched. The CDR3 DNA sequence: TGCGCCAGCAGCACTCAGGGGGCGCTAAGGTACGAGCAGTACTTC. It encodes CASSTQGALRYEQYF. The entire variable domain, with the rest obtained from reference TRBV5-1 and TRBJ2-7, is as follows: KAGVTQTPRYLIKTRGQQVTLSCSPISGHRSVSWYQQTPGQGLQFLFEYFSETQRNKGNFPGRFSGRQFSNSRSEMNVSTLELGDSALYLCASSTQGALRYEQYFGPGTRLTVT.

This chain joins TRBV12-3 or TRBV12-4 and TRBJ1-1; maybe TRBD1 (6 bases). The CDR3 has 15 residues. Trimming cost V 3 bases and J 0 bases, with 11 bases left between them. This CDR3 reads CASSFVQGMNTEAFF. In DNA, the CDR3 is TGTGCCAGCAGTTTCGTCCAGGGGATGAACACTGAAGCTTTCTTT.

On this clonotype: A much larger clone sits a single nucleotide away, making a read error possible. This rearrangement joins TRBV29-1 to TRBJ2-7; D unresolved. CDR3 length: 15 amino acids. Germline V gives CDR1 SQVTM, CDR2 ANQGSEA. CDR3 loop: CSVGNSQRSSHEQYF. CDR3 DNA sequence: TGCAGCGTGGGTAATTCTCAGAGGAGCTCCCACGAGCAGTACTTC.

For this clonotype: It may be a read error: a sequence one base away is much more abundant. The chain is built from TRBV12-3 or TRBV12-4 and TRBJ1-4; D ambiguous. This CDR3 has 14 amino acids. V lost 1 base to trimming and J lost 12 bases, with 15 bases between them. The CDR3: CASSLGGYGEELFF. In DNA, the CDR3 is TGTGCCAGCAGTTTAGGAGGGTATGGAGAAGAACTGTTTTTT.

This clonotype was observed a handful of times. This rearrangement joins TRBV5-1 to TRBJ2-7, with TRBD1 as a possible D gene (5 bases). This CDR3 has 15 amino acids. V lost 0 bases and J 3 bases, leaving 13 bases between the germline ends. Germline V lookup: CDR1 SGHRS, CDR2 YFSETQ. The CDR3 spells CASSLESGQCYEQYF. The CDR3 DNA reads TGCGCCAGCAGCTTGGAGTCAGGGCAATGCTACGAGCAGTACTTC.

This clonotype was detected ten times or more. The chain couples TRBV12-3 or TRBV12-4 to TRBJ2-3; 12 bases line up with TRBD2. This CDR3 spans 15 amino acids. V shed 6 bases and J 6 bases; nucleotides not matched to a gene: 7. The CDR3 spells CASRPTSGGIDTQYF. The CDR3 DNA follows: TGTGCCAGCAGGCCAACTAGCGGGGGGATCGATACGCAGTATTTT.

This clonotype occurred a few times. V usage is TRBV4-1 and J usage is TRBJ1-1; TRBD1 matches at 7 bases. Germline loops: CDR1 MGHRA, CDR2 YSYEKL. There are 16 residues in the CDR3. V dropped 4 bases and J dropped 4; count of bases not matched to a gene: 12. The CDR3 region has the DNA TGCGCCAGCAGCCCTAACAGGGGAAGTATCGGCACTGAAGCTTTCTTT. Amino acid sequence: CASSPNRGSIGTEAFF.

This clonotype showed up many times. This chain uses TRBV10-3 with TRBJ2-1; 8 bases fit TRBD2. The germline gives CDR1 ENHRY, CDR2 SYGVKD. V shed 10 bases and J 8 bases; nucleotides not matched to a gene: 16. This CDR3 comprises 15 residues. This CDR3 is CATNRQSRAGDEQFF. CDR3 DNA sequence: TGTGCCACCAACCGGCAAAGTCGAGCGGGAGATGAGCAGTTCTTC.

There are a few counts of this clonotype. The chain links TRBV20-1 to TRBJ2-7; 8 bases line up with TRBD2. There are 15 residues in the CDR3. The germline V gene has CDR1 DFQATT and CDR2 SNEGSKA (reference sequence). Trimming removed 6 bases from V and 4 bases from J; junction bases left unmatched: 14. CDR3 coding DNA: TGCAGTGCCACCTCGGGGCGGGGGGCTGGTTACGAGCAGTACTTC. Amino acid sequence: CSATSGRGAGYEQYF.

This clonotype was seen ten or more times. The CDR3 region is CMMRGPTYEQYF. In DNA form, the CDR3 reads TGCATGATGAGGGGACCAACCTACGAGCAGTACTTC. This rearrangement joins TRBV20-1 to TRBJ2-7; TRBD1 or TRBD2 may be the D gene (5 bases each). The CDR3 is 12 residues long. Germline V lookup: CDR1 DFQATT, CDR2 SNEGSKA (reference sequence).

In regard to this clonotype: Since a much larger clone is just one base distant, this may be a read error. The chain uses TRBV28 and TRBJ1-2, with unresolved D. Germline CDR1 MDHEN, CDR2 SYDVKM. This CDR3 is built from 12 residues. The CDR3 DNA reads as TGTGCCAGCAGTTTAGGGAGATATGGCCACACCTTC. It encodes CASSLGRYGHTF.

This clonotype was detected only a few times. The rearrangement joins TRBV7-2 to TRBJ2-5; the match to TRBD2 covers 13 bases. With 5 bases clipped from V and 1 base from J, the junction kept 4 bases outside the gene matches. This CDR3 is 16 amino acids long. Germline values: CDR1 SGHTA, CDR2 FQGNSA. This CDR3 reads CASSVWTSGGQETQYF. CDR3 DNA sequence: TGTGCCAGCAGCGTCTGGACTAGCGGGGGCCAAGAGACCCAGTACTTC. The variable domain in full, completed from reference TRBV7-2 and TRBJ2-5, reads GAGVSQSPSNKVTEKGKDVELRCDPISGHTALYWYRQSLGQGLEFLIYFQGNSAPDKSGLPSDRFSAERTGGSVSTLTIQRTQQEDSAVYLCASSVWTSGGQETQYFGPGTRLLVL.

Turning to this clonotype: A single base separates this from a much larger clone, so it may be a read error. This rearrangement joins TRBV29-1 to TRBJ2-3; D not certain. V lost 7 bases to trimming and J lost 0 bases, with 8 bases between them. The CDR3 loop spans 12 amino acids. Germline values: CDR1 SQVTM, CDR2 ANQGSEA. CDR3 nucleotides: TGCAGCGGTCTTCCTAGCACAGATACGCAGTATTTT. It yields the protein CSGLPSTDTQYF.

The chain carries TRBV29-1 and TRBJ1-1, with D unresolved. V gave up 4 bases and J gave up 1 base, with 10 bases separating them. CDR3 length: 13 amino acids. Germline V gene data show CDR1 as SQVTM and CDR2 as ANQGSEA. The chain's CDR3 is CSVGYERNTEAFF. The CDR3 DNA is TGCAGCGTTGGGTACGAAAGGAACACTGAAGCTTTCTTT.

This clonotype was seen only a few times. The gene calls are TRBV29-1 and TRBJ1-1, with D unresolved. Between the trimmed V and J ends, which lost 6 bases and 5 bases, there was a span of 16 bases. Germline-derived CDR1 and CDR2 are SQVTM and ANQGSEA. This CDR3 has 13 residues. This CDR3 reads CSVVRTGKTEAFF. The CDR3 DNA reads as TGCAGCGTCGTTCGGACGGGGAAAACTGAAGCTTTCTTT.

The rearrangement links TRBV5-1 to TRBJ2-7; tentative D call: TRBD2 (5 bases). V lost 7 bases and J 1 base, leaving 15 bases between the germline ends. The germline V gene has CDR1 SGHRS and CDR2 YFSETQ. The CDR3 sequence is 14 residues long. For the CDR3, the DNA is TGCGCCAGCTCCCTGGACGGGGAATCCTACGAGCAGTACTTC. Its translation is CASSLDGESYEQYF.

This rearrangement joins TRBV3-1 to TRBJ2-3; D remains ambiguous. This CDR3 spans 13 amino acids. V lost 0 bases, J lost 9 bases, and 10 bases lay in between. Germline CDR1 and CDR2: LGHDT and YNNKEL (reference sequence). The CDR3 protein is CASSQDLWITQYF. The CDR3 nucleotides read TGTGCCAGCAGCCAAGATCTTTGGATCACGCAGTATTTT.

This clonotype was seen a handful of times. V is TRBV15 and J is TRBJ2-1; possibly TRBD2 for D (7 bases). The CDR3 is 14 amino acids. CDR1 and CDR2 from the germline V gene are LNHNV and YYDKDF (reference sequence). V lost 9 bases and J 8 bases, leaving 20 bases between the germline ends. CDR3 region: CATGEGGSLDEQFF. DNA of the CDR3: TGTGCCACGGGGGAGGGGGGATCTCTCGATGAGCAGTTCTTC. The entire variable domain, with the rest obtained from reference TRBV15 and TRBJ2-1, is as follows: DAMVIQNPRYQVTQFGKPVTLSCSQTLNHNVMYWYQQKSSQAPKLLFHYYDKDFNNEADTPDNFQSRRPNTSFCFLDIRSPGLGDTAMYLCATGEGGSLDEQFFGPGTRLTVL.